This entry concerns a single T cell receptor beta chain. This entry belongs to a study of blood T cell repertoires in COVID-19. For the study at large: Acute and convalescent COVID-19 specimens originated in the United States, Italy and Spain.

Authors' analysis steps: Estimation of nucleated cell counts relied on the amplification of reference gene primers. Using immunoSEQ multiplex PCR, the repertoire was profiled, and TCRdb retains in-frame clones only, with some absent. Clone size and V and J calls were adopted from that table, with D and trimming inferred from the DNA. The sample carries approximately 89,000 clones, 70% to 90% recorded once. V lost 1 base and J lost 1, with 14 bases in between. CDR3 length: 17 residues. Per germline, CDR1 SGHRS and CDR2 YFSETQ. The sample taken for sequencing was peripheral blood. The sequence was obtained from a man between 65 and 85 years old with acute or convalescent COVID-19. The rearrangement links TRBV5-1 to TRBJ2-2; D gene unclear. CDR3 DNA: TGCGCCAGCAGCTTGAGCCCCACGGCGGTGAACACCGGGGAGCTGTTTTTT. It is translated as CASSLSPTAVNTGELFF.